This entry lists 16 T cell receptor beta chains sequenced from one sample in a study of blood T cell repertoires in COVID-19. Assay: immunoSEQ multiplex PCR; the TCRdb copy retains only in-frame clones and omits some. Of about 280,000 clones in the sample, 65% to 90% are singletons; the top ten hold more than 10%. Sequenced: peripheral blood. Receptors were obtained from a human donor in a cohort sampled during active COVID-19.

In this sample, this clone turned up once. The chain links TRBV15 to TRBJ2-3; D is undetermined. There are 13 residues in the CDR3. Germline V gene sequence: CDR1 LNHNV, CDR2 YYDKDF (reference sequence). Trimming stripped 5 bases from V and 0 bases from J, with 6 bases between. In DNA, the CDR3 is TGTGCCACCAGCGCAGGAAGCACAGATACGCAGTATTTT. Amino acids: CATSAGSTDTQYF.

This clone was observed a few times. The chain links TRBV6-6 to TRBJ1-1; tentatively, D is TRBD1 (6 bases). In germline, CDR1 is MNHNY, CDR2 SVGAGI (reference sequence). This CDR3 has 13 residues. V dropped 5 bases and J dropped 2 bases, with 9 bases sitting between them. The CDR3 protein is CASSLTGNTEAFF. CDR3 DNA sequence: TGTGCCAGCAGTCTGACAGGCAACACTGAAGCTTTCTTT.

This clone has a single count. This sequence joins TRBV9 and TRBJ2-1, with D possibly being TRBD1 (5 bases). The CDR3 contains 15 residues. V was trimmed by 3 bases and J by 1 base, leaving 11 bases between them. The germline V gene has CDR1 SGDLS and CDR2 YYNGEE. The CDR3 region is CASSADRRSYNEQFF. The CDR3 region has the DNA TGTGCCAGCAGCGCCGACAGAAGGTCCTACAATGAGCAGTTCTTC.

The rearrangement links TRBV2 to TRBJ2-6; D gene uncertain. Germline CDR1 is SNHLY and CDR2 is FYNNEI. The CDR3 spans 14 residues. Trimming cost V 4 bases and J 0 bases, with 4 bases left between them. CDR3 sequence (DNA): TGTGCCAGCAGTGTATTCTCTGGGGCCAACGTCCTGACTTTC. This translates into CASSVFSGANVLTF.

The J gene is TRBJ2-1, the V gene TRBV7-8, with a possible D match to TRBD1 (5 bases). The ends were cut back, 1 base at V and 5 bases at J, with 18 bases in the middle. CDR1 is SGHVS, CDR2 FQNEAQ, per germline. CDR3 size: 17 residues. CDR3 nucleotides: TGTGCCAGCAGCTTAGAAGGGGTGAGACGGCCCCACAATGAGCAGTTCTTC. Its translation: CASSLEGVRRPHNEQFF. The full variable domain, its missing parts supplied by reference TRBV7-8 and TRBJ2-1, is GAGVSQSPRYKVAKRGQDVALRCDPISGHVSLFWYQQALGQGPEFLTYFQNEAQLDKSGLPSDRFFAERPEGSVSTLKIQRTQQEDSAVYLCASSLEGVRRPHNEQFFGPGTRLTVL.

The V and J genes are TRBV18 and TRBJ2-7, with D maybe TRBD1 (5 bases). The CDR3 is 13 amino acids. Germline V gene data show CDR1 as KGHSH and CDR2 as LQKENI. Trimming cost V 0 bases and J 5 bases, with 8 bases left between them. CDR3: CASSPPGLNEQYF. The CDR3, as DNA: TGTGCCAGCTCACCACCGGGGCTCAACGAGCAGTACTTC. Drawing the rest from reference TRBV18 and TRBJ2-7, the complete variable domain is NAGVMQNPRHLVRRRGQEARLRCSPMKGHSHVYWYRQLPEEGLKFMVYLQKENIIDESGMPKERFSAEFPKEGPSILRIQQVVRGDSAAYFCASSPPGLNEQYFGPGTRLTVT.

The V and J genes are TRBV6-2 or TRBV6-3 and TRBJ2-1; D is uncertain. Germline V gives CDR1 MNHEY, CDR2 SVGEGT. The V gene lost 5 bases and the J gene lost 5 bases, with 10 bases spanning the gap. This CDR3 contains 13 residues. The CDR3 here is CASSRYLDNEQFF. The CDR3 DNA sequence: TGTGCCAGCAGTCGCTATTTGGACAATGAGCAGTTCTTC.

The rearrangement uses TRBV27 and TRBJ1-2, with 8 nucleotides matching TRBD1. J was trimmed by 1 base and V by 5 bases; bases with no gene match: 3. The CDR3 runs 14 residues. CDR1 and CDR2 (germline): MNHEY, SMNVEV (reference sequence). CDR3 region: CASSMTGDNYGYTF. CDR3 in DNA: TGTGCCAGCAGTATGACAGGGGATAACTATGGCTACACCTTC.

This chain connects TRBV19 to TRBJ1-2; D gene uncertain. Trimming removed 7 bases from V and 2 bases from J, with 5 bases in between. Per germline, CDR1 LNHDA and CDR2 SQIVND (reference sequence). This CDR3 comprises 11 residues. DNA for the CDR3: TGTGCCAGTAATTCGAACTATGGCTACACCTTC. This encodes CASNSNYGYTF.

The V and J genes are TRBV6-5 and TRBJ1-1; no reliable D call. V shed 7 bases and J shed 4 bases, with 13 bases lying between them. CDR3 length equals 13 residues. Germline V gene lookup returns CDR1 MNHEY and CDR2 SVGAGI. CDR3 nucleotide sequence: TGTGCCAGCAACGCCTTCCGGAGCACTGAAGCTTTCTTT. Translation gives CASNAFRSTEAFF.

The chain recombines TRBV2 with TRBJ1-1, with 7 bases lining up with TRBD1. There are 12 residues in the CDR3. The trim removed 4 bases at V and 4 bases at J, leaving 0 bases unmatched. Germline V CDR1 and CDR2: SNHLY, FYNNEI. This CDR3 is CASSGTGTEAFF. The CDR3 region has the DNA TGTGCCAGCAGTGGGACAGGCACTGAAGCTTTCTTT.

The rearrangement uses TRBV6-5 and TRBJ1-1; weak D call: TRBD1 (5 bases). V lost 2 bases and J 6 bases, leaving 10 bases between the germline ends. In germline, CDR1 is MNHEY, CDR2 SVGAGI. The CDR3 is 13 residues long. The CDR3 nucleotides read TGTGCCAGCAGTTACGCAGGGAGGGCTGAAGCTTTCTTT. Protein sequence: CASSYAGRAEAFF.

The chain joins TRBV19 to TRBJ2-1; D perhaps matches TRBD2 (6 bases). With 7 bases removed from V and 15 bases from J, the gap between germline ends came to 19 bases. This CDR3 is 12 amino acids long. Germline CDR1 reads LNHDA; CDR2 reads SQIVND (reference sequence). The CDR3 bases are TGTGCCAGTACGACCCCCGGGACTTACATGTTCTTC. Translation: CASTTPGTYMFF.

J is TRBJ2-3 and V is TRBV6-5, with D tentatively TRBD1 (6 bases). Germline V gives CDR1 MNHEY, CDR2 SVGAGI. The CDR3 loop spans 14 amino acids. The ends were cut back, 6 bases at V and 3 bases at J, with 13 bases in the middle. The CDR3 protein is CASSPTGLTDTQYF. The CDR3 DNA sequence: TGTGCCAGCAGCCCCACAGGGTTGACAGATACGCAGTATTTT.

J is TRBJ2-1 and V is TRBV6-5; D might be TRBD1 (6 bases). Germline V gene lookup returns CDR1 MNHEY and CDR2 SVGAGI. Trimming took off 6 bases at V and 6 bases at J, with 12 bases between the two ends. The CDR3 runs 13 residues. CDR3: CASRQGTRNEQFF. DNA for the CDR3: TGTGCCAGCAGACAAGGGACACGCAATGAGCAGTTCTTC.

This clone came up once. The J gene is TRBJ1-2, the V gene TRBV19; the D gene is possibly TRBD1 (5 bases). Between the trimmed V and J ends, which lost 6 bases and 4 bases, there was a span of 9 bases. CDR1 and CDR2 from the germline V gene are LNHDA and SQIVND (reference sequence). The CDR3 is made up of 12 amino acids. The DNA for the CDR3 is TGTGCCAGTAGCAGGGCAGGCTATGGCTACACCTTC. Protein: CASSRAGYGYTF.